A selection of T cell receptor beta chains follows, all from one sample in a study of cytomegalovirus exposure and HLA in healthy donors. Repertoires were generated with immunoSEQ multiplex PCR, while TCRdb's copy carries only in-frame clones and drops some. The table records approximately 220,000 clones, around 90% of them present only once. The sequencing sample was made of PBMCs. The receptors shown here come from a woman younger than 30 in good health and CMV-seronegative. Each CDR3 is given with its conserved first and last residue. D genes are given only for firm matches. A row's size may be missing; if present it is once, few, many or a size class.

NA	TRBD1	TRBV10-2	TRBJ1-6	CASSEAPGGNNSPLHF	TGCGCCAGCAGTGAGGCCCCAGGGGGAAATAATTCACCCCTCCACTTT
NA	NA	TRBV5-6	TRBJ1-1	CASSLGAFGINTEAFF	TGTGCCAGCAGCTTGGGAGCCTTCGGGATCAACACTGAAGCTTTCTTT
NA	TRBD1	TRBV25-1	TRBJ2-2	CASSVTGIYTGELFF	TGTGCCAGCAGTGTGACAGGGATCTACACCGGGGAGCTGTTTTTT
NA	TRBD1	TRBV13	TRBJ1-2	CASSPYETGADGYTF	TGTGCCAGCAGTCCTTATGAAACAGGGGCTGATGGCTACACCTTC
NA	TRBD1	TRBV11-2	TRBJ1-2	CASSLGTGGPSYGYTF	TGTGCCAGCAGCTTGGGGACAGGGGGTCCTTCCTATGGCTACACCTTC
NA	NA	TRBV6-1	TRBJ1-2	CASSDRGISYTF	TGTGCCAGCAGTGACCGGGGGATCAGCTACACCTTC
NA	NA	TRBV5-1	TRBJ2-2	CASSPRQTGELFF	TGCGCCAGCAGCCCGAGACAGACCGGGGAGCTGTTTTTT
NA	NA	TRBV7-9	TRBJ2-1	CASSLLVHEQFF	TGTGCCAGCAGCCTATTAGTCCATGAGCAGTTCTTC
NA	NA	TRBV30	TRBJ1-1	CAWSGTRDTEAFF	TGTGCCTGGAGTGGAACCAGGGACACTGAAGCTTTCTTT
NA	NA	TRBV10-3	TRBJ1-1	CAIRRETGISTEAFF	TGTGCCATCAGGAGGGAGACAGGTATTAGCACTGAAGCTTTCTTT
NA	TRBD1	TRBV18	TRBJ1-2	CASSIYDRDNYGYTF	TGTGCCAGCTCAATTTACGACAGGGATAACTATGGCTACACCTTC
once	TRBD1	TRBV30	TRBJ1-5	CAWSTGGLQPQHF	TGTGCCTGGAGTACAGGGGGCCTTCAGCCCCAGCATTTT
NA	NA	TRBV9	TRBJ2-2	CASSIASNTGELFF	TGTGCCAGCAGCATTGCGTCGAACACCGGGGAGCTGTTTTTT
few	TRBD1	TRBV5-6	TRBJ1-2	CASSLLDRTYGYTF	TGTGCCAGCAGCTTGCTGGACAGGACCTATGGCTACACCTTC
NA	NA	TRBV6-5	TRBJ2-7	CASSPHGYEQYF	TGTGCCAGCAGTCCTCACGGTTACGAGCAGTACTTC
NA	NA	TRBV7-9	TRBJ2-7	CASSLDQGHHEQYF	TGTGCCAGCAGCTTAGATCAGGGGCATCACGAGCAGTACTTC
NA	NA	TRBV29-1	TRBJ1-2	CSVAPPRVLDGYTF	TGCAGCGTGGCCCCTCCCCGGGTTTTGGATGGCTACACCTTC
NA	NA	TRBV7-2	TRBJ2-7	CASSLAPGSTSTYEQYF	TGTGCCAGCAGCTTAGCCCCCGGGAGTACATCTACCTACGAGCAGTACTTC
NA	NA	TRBV10-3	TRBJ2-2	CAISESNGELFF	TGTGCCATCAGTGAGTCTAACGGGGAGCTGTTTTTT
NA	NA	TRBV7-9	TRBJ1-2	CASSLGQTNYGYTF	TGTGCCAGCAGCTTAGGACAGACCAACTATGGCTACACCTTC
once	NA	TRBV28	TRBJ1-2	CASRENGVNYGYTF	TGTGCCAGCAGAGAAAACGGGGTTAACTATGGCTACACCTTC
NA	NA	TRBV4-1	TRBJ1-4	CASSQEAAGALGEKLFF	TGCGCCAGCAGCCAAGAGGCTGCAGGGGCGCTGGGGGAAAAACTGTTTTTT
NA	NA	TRBV13	TRBJ2-5	CASSFYPTGTQYF	TGTGCCAGCAGCTTCTACCCAACGGGGACCCAGTACTTC
NA	NA	TRBV7-9	TRBJ1-1	CASSPSRGSVTEAFF	TGTGCCAGCAGCCCTTCGCGGGGTTCTGTAACTGAAGCTTTCTTT
NA	TRBD2	TRBV19	TRBJ2-2	CASIPTLPGLAGRRTGELFF	TGTGCCAGTATCCCCACCCTCCCGGGACTAGCGGGAAGGAGGACCGGGGAGCTGTTTTTT
once	NA	TRBV9	TRBJ1-5	CASSGRLRTENQPQHF	TGTGCCAGCAGCGGCCGGTTGCGGACAGAAAATCAGCCCCAGCATTTT
NA	TRBD2	TRBV6-1	TRBJ2-2	CASSPTAGRTGELFF	TGTGCCAGCAGTCCCACAGCGGGACGGACCGGGGAGCTGTTTTTT
NA	TRBD2	TRBV19	TRBJ2-7	CASSDGAGREQYF	TGTGCCAGTAGCGACGGAGCGGGGAGAGAGCAGTACTTC
NA	NA	TRBV5-1	TRBJ1-2	CASSSGEGAPLYGYTF	TGCGCCAGCAGCAGTGGGGAGGGCGCTCCTCTCTATGGCTACACCTTC
NA	TRBD1	TRBV4-1	TRBJ1-1	CASSQDRGTGLGAFF	TGCGCCAGCAGCCAAGATCGGGGGACAGGTCTCGGGGCTTTCTTT
NA	NA	TRBV25-1	TRBJ1-4	CASSDTSGMPEKLFF	TGTGCCAGCAGTGATACGTCAGGGATGCCTGAAAAACTGTTTTTT
NA	NA	TRBV5-6	TRBJ1-1	CASRSRGTTEAFF	TGTGCCAGCAGGTCTCGGGGGACCACTGAAGCTTTCTTT
NA	NA	TRBV5-1	TRBJ2-1	CASSLSGSPSSYNEQFF	TGCGCCAGCAGCTTGAGTGGGAGCCCGAGCTCCTACAATGAGCAGTTCTTC
NA	TRBD2	TRBV27	TRBJ2-3	CASSHGTSGTDTQYF	TGTGCCAGCAGTCACGGGACTAGCGGAACAGATACGCAGTATTTT
NA	TRBD2	TRBV11-2	TRBJ2-7	CASTLAGGPTTEQYF	TGTGCCAGCACCTTAGCGGGAGGGCCTACCACCGAGCAGTACTTC
NA	NA	TRBV5-4	TRBJ2-7	CASSTGYEQYF	TGTGCCAGCAGCACAGGGTACGAGCAGTACTTC
NA	NA	TRBV14	TRBJ1-1	CASSLLPQGTSEAFF	TGTGCCAGCAGCCTCTTACCCCAGGGTACATCTGAAGCTTTCTTT
once	NA	TRBV29-1	TRBJ2-1	CSVGAFEQFF	TGCAGCGTAGGGGCCTTTGAGCAGTTCTTC
NA	TRBD1	TRBV19	TRBJ1-2	CAIGRDTGGLPYGYTF	TGTGCCATCGGAAGGGATACAGGGGGACTACCCTATGGCTACACCTTC
NA	NA	TRBV10-1	TRBJ2-7	CATLGAGTPGYEQYF	TGCGCCACCCTAGGGGCCGGCACGCCTGGCTACGAGCAGTACTTC
NA	NA	TRBV7-9	TRBJ1-1	CASEKGGVEAFF	TGTGCGTCGGAGAAGGGGGGGGTGGAAGCTTTCTTT
NA	NA	TRBV7-2	TRBJ2-5	CASSAWTQETQYF	TGTGCCAGCAGCGCATGGACTCAAGAGACCCAGTACTTC
once	NA	TRBV6-1	TRBJ2-2	CASSETIRAGELFF	TGTGCCAGCAGTGAAACGATCAGGGCCGGGGAGCTGTTTTTT
NA	TRBD1	TRBV18	TRBJ2-5	CASSPPGQGGETQYF	TGTGCCAGCTCACCACCGGGACAGGGTGGCGAGACCCAGTACTTC
NA	TRBD2	TRBV7-3	TRBJ2-7	CASSLYPGLNYEQYF	TGTGCCAGCAGCCTATACCCGGGACTAAACTACGAGCAGTACTTC
NA	TRBD1	TRBV28	TRBJ1-1	CASSTDRAEAFF	TGTGCCAGCAGTACAGACAGGGCTGAAGCTTTCTTT
once	TRBD1	TRBV19	TRBJ1-2	CASSTMGQGNHGYTF	TGTGCCAGTAGTACCATGGGACAGGGGAACCATGGCTACACCTTC
NA	TRBD1	TRBV5-1	TRBJ1-2	CASSLAMSSIQGNGYTF	TGCGCCAGCAGCTTGGCCATGAGTTCCATACAGGGGAATGGCTACACCTTC
NA	TRBD2	TRBV14	TRBJ2-3	CASSPLGAGGFDTQYF	TGTGCCAGCAGCCCCCTAGGAGCGGGAGGTTTTGATACGCAGTATTTT
NA	NA	TRBV6-1	TRBJ1-5	CASRTAGLGNQPQHF	TGTGCCAGCAGGACGGCCGGACTCGGCAATCAGCCCCAGCATTTT
NA	NA	TRBV5-1	TRBJ2-5	CASSFQGAETQYF	TGCGCCAGCAGCTTCCAGGGCGCAGAGACCCAGTACTTC
NA	TRBD2	TRBV6-4	TRBJ2-3	CASSELAGEATDTQYF	TGTGCCAGCAGTGAACTAGCGGGAGAAGCTACAGATACGCAGTATTTT
NA	NA	TRBV28	TRBJ2-1	CASSPRPGKPYNEQFF	TGTGCCAGCAGTCCACGCCCAGGGAAACCCTACAATGAGCAGTTCTTC
NA	NA	TRBV30	TRBJ2-6	CAWRGSLRAGANVLTF	TGTGCCTGGAGAGGATCCCTCCGGGCTGGGGCCAACGTCCTGACTTTC
NA	TRBD1	TRBV30	TRBJ2-5	CAWRAGQGKGETQYF	TGTGCCTGGAGAGCGGGACAGGGAAAAGGAGAGACCCAGTACTTC
NA	NA	TRBV10-3	TRBJ1-2	CAISESMQGRDYGYTF	TGTGCCATCAGTGAGTCGATGCAGGGTAGAGACTATGGCTACACCTTC
NA	NA	TRBV6-1	TRBJ2-7	CASIASTGYEQYF	TGTGCCAGCATTGCTTCGACAGGCTACGAGCAGTACTTC
NA	TRBD2	TRBV28	TRBJ2-5	CASSLMSAGGETQYF	TGTGCCAGCAGTTTAATGTCGGCCGGGGGGGAGACCCAGTACTTC